The entry below gives a single TCR beta chain sequence along with its context. What antigen it recognizes has not been identified. No per-base quality is available; no much larger clone lies one base away. For CDR1 and CDR2, the germline V gene lists SQVTM and ANQGSEA. The junction shows trimming of 8 bases on V and 2 bases on J, plus 14 bases between the germline ends. The CDR3 runs 13 amino acids, cysteine and phenylalanine included. The sequence is cut down to CDR3 DNA, 39 bases in frame from base 1. The sample comes from a study of chemoradiotherapy in HPV16-positive cancers (dated by TCRdb to 2022 to 2024). Broadly, across the study: Functional T-cell assays on cells from a couple of HPV16-positive patients defined candidate HPV-specific T-cell clones and common TCR motifs. The study asked whether T-cell immunity to the HPV oncoproteins E6 and E7 changes during chemoradiotherapy and whether this immunity affects survival. TCR repertoires from some 90 patients with HPV-related cancers were then used to track the candidate HPV-specific TCRs and motifs.

The library was built by means of the immunoSEQ multiplex PCR assay. This immuneACCESS table, as held by TCRdb, lists in-frame sequences with V and J called but not all clones. Of the missing ones, under half trace to an unresolved V gene in checked studies; the others have no known cause. The table for this sample lists about 7,000 clones; about 89% of them were counted only once. The ten largest clones take up about 2.5% of the sample. The investigation overall reported the following: In HPV16-positive patients, expansion of HPV-responsive T cells during chemoradiotherapy was found to be associated with improved recurrence-free survival. The survival association was reported for HPV16-positive patients, and the functional definition of HPV-specific T cells was derived from only a couple of HPV16-positive patients. Expansion of candidate HPV-specific clones and E7-related TCR motifs was observed in the tumor microenvironment during treatment, whereas no such expansion was observed for non-HPV-specific T cells.

Because repertoires were sampled repeatedly during chemoradiotherapy, clonal expansion in the tumor microenvironment could be followed. The chain is encoded by TRBV29-1 joined to TRBJ2-3, with a tentative D call of TRBD1 or TRBD2, each matching 6 bases. Here the sequenced sample was tumor tissue, taken from a patient who underwent chemoradiotherapy. The source is a human donor with HPV-associated anogenital cancer. DNA sequence: TGCAGCCTGGTGCGGGACAACACAGATACGCAGTATTTT. Its amino acids are CSLVRDNTDTQYF.